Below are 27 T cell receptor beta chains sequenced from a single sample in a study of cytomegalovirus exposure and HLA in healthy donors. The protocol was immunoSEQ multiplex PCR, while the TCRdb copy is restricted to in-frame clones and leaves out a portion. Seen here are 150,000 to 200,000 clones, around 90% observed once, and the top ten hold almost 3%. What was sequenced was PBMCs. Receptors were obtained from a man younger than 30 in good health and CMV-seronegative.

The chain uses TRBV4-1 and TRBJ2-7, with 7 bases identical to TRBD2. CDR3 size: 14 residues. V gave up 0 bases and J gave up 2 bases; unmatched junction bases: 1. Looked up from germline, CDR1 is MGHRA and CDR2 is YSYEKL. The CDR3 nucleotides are TGCGCCAGCAGCCAAGAGGGGGGGGCCTACGAGCAGTACGTC. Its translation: CASSQEGGAYEQYV.

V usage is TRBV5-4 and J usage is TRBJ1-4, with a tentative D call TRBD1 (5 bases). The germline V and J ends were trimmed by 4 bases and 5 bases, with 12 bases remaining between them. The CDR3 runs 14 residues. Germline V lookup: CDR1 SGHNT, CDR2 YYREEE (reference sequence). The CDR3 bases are TGTGCCAGCAGCCCGAGGGACTCCAATGAAAAACTGTTTTTT. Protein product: CASSPRDSNEKLFF.

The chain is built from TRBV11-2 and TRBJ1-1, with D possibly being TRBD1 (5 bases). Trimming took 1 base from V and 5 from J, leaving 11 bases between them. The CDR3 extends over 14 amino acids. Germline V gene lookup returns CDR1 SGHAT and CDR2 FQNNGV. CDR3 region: CASSLVGGGTEAFF. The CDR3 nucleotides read TGTGCCAGCAGCTTAGTTGGGGGGGGGACTGAAGCTTTCTTT.

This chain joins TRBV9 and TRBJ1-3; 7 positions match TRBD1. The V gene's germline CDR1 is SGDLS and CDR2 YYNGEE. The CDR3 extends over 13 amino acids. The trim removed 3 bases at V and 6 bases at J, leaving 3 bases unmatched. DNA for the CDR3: TGTGCCAGCAGCGCCGGGACAGAAAACACCATATATTTT. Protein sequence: CASSAGTENTIYF.

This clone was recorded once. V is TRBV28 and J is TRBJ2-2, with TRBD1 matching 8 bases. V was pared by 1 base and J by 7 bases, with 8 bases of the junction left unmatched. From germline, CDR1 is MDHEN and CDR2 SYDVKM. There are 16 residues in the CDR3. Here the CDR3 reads CASSLLAVTGVGELFF. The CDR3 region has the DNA TGTGCCAGCAGTTTATTAGCCGTGACAGGGGTCGGGGAGCTGTTTTTT.

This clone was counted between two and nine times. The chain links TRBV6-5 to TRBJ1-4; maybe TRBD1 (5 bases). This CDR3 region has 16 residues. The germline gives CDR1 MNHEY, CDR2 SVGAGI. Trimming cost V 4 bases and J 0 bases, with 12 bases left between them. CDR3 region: CASSSVPGATNEKLFF. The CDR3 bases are TGTGCCAGCAGTTCCGTCCCGGGGGCAACTAATGAAAAACTGTTTTTT.

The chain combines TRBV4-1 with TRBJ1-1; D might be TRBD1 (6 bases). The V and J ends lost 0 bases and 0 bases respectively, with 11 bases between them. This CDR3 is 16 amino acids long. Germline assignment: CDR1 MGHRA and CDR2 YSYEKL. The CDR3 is CASSQDLQGVNTEAFF. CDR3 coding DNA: TGCGCCAGCAGCCAAGATCTACAGGGTGTGAACACTGAAGCTTTCTTT.

The CDR3 sequence: CASRTGLLNTEAFF. CDR3 sequence (DNA): TGTGCCAGCAGAACCGGACTGCTGAACACTGAAGCTTTCTTT. This chain uses TRBV11-2 with TRBJ1-1; D gene ambiguous. The CDR3 sequence is 14 residues long. Germline V CDR1 and CDR2: SGHAT, FQNNGV. Trimming took off 6 bases at V and 0 bases at J, with 11 bases between the two ends.

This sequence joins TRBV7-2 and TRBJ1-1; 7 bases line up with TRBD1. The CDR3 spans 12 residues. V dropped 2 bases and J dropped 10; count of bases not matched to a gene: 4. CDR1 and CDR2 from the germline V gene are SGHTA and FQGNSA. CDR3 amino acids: CASSLRQGAAFF. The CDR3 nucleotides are TGTGCCAGCAGCTTAAGACAGGGCGCAGCTTTCTTT.

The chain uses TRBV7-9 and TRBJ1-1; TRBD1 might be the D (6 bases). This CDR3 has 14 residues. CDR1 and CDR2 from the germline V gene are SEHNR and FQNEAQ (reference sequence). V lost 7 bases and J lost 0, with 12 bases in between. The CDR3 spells CASTPQGLNTEAFF. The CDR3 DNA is TGTGCCAGCACCCCACAGGGTCTGAACACTGAAGCTTTCTTT. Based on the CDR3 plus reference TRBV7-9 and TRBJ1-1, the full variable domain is DTGVSQNPRHKITKRGQNVTFRCDPISEHNRLYWYRQTLGQGPEFLTYFQNEAQLEKSRLLSDRFSAERPKGSFSTLEIQRTEQGDSAMYLCASTPQGLNTEAFFGQGTRLTVV.

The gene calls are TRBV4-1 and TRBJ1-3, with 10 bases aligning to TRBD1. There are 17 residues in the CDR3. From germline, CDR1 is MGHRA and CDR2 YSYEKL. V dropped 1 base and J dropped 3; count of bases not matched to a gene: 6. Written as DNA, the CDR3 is TGCGCCAGCAGCCAAGGCCGACAGGGGGCAGTTGGAAACACCATATATTTT. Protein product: CASSQGRQGAVGNTIYF.

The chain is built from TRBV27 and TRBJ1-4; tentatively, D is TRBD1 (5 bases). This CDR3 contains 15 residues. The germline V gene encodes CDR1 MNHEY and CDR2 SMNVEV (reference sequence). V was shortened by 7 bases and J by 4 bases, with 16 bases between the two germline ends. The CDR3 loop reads CASTSRAGFNEKLFF. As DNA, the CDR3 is TGTGCCAGCACATCCCGGGCAGGGTTTAATGAAAAACTGTTTTTT.

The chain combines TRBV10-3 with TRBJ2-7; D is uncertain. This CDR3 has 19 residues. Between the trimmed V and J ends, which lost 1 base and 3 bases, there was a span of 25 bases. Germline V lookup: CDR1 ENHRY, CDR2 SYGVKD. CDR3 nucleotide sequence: TGTGCCATCAGTGAGTTGGGTCGGGTTCGCCTCTGCCAAGACTACGAGCAGTACGTC. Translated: CAISELGRVRLCQDYEQYV.

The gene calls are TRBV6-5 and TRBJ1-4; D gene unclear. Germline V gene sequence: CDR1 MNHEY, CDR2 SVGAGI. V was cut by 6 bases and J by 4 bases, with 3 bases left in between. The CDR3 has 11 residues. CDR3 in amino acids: CASSFNEKLFF. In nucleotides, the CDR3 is TGTGCCAGCAGCTTTAATGAAAAACTGTTTTTT.

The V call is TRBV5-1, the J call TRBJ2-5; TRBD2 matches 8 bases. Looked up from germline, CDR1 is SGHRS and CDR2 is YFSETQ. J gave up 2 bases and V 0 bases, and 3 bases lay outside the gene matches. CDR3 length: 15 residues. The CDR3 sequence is CASSLATGGQETQYF. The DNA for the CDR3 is TGCGCCAGCAGCTTGGCCACGGGGGGGCAAGAGACCCAGTACTTC.

The CDR3 region is CASSLLQRENEQFF. The CDR3 coding sequence is TGTGCCAGCAGCTTGTTACAGCGGGAGAATGAGCAGTTCTTC. V usage is TRBV5-6 and J usage is TRBJ2-1; 8 positions agree with TRBD2. V gave up 1 base and J gave up 7 bases; unmatched junction bases: 4. The CDR3 is 14 amino acids. CDR1 and CDR2 (germline): SGHDT, YYEEEE.

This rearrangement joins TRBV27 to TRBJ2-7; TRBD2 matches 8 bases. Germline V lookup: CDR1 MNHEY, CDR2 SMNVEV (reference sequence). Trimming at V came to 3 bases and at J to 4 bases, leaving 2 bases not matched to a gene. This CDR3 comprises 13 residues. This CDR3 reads CASSLTSVYEQYF. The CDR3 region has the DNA TGTGCCAGCAGTTTGACTAGCGTGTACGAGCAGTACTTC.

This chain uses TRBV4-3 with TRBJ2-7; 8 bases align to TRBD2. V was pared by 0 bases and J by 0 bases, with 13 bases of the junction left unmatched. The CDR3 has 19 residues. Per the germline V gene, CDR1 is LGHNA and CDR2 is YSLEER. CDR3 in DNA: TGCGCCAGCAGCCAAGAACAACTCCATGATACTAGCGGCTCCTACGAGCAGTACTTC. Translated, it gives CASSQEQLHDTSGSYEQYF.

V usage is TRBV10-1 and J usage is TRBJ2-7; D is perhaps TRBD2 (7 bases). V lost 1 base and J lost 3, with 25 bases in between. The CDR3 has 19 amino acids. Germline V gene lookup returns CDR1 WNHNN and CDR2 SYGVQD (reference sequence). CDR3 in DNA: TGCGCCAGCAGTGAGTACCACCCCCTACTAGCGACGACAGGCTACGAGCAGTACTTC. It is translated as CASSEYHPLLATTGYEQYF.

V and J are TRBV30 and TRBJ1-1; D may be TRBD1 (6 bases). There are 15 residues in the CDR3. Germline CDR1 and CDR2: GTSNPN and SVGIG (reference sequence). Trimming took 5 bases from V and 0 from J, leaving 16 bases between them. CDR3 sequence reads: CAWRTDSPMNTEAFF. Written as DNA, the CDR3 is TGTGCCTGGCGGACAGACAGCCCTATGAACACTGAAGCTTTCTTT.

The CDR3 bases are TGTGCCAGCAGCGCCCGACGGGGGATCACTATGGATACGCAGTATTTT. Translated: CASSARRGITMDTQYF. This sequence joins TRBV7-9 and TRBJ2-3, with D possibly TRBD2 on 6 matching bases. Trimming took off 5 bases at V and 6 bases at J, with 21 bases between the two ends. This CDR3 comprises 16 residues. The V gene's germline CDR1 is SEHNR and CDR2 FQNEAQ (reference sequence).

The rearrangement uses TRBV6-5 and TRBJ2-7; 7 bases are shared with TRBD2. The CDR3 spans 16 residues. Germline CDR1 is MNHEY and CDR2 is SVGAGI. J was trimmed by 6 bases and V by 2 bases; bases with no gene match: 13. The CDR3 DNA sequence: TGTGCCAGCAGTTACGGTTTGGCGGGAGCGGCGGGCGAGCAGTACTTC. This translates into CASSYGLAGAAGEQYF.

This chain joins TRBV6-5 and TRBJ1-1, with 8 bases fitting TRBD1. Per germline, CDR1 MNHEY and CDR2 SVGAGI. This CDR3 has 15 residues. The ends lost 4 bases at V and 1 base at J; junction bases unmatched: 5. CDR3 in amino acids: CASSFGTGPNTEAFF. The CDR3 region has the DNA TGTGCCAGCAGTTTCGGGACAGGACCGAACACTGAAGCTTTCTTT.

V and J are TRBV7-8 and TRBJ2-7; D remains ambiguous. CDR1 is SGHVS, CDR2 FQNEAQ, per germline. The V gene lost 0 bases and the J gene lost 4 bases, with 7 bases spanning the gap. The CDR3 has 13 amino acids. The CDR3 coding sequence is TGTGCCAGCAGCTTAGCGAGCCTATACGAGCAGTACTTC. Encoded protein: CASSLASLYEQYF.

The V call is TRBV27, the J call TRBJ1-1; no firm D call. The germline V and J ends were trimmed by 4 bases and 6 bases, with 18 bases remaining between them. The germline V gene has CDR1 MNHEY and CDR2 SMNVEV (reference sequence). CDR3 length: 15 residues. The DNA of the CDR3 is TGTGCCAGCAGTTCTAGACCTCTCGGTGGGTCTGAAGCTTTCTTT. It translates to CASSSRPLGGSEAFF.

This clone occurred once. CDR3 in DNA: TGTGCCAGCCGAAATACAGGGGACTATGGCTACACCTTC. It encodes CASRNTGDYGYTF. The chain recombines TRBV27 with TRBJ1-2; 7 bases line up with TRBD1. Trimming removed 8 bases from V and 3 bases from J; junction bases left unmatched: 6. CDR1 is MNHEY, CDR2 SMNVEV, per germline (reference sequence). This CDR3 spans 13 amino acids.

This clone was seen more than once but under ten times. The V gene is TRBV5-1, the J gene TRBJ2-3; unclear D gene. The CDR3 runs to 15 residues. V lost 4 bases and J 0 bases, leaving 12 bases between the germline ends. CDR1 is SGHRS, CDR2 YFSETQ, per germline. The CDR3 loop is CASSPQWPSTDTQYF. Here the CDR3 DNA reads TGCGCCAGCAGCCCTCAGTGGCCTAGCACAGATACGCAGTATTTT.